The rows below give T cell receptor beta chains drawn from one sample of a study of T cell repertoires in cytomegalovirus infection. TCRdb passed the reads through MiXCR, listing each CDR3 protein once. The sample lists approximately 250,000 distinct CDR3 sequences; 6% to 8% were seen once. Sequencing was done on a sample of PBMCs. The receptor source for this set is a human donor in good health (CMV status not recorded). Some clones in this sample may be carry-over from other donors' samples. CDR3s include the opening cysteine and the closing phenylalanine or tryptophan. The order of the fields is J gene, clone size, D gene, CDR3 length, V gene, CDR3 DNA, CDR3 protein. A D gene is named only where the DNA matches it firmly. Only some rows state a clone size, as once, few, many or a class for expanded clones.

J gene: TRBJ2-7; clone size: many; D gene: -; CDR3 length: 15; V gene: TRBV7-2; CDR3 DNA: TGTGCCAGTCGGTTCGGGCACTTCGATCCCTACGAGCAGTACTTC; CDR3 protein: CASRFGHFDPYEQYF
J gene: TRBJ2-3; clone size: many; D gene: -; CDR3 length: 17; V gene: TRBV7-2; CDR3 DNA: TGTGCCAGCAGCTTAGCCCCGACCGCCACCCGGACAGATACGCAGTATTTT; CDR3 protein: CASSLAPTATRTDTQYF
J gene: TRBJ2-7; clone size: many; D gene: TRBD1; CDR3 length: 16; V gene: TRBV7-6; CDR3 DNA: TGTGCCAGCAGCTTATGGACAGGGGGCGCGTCGAGAGAGCAGTACTTC; CDR3 protein: CASSLWTGGASREQYF
J gene: TRBJ1-1; clone size: many; D gene: -; CDR3 length: 15; V gene: TRBV28; CDR3 DNA: TGTGCCAGCACCTCCCCGCAGGGGATGAACACTGAAGCTTTCTTT; CDR3 protein: CASTSPQGMNTEAFF
J gene: TRBJ2-7; clone size: many; D gene: TRBD2; CDR3 length: 14; V gene: TRBV20-1; CDR3 DNA: TGCAGTGCGGCTCAGACTAGCGGGGGTGACGAGCAGTACTTC; CDR3 protein: CSAAQTSGGDEQYF
J gene: TRBJ2-5; clone size: many; D gene: -; CDR3 length: 12; V gene: TRBV12-3/TRBV12-4; CDR3 DNA: TGTGCCAGCAGACTCCAACAAGAGACCCAGTACTTC; CDR3 protein: CASRLQQETQYF
J gene: TRBJ1-6; clone size: -; D gene: TRBD1; CDR3 length: 14; V gene: TRBV2; CDR3 DNA: TGTGCCAGTTTGGCAGGGGGCCGAAATTCACCCCTCCACTTT; CDR3 protein: CASLAGGRNSPLHF
J gene: TRBJ2-2; clone size: many; D gene: -; CDR3 length: 14; V gene: TRBV3-1; CDR3 DNA: TGTGCCAGCAGCCAATACGGCCACACCGGGGAGCTGTTTTTT; CDR3 protein: CASSQYGHTGELFF
J gene: TRBJ2-5; clone size: many; D gene: TRBD2; CDR3 length: 18; V gene: TRBV24-1; CDR3 DNA: TGTGCCACCAGTGACGCCTCCGGGACTAGCGGGGGACAAGAGACCCAGTACTTC; CDR3 protein: CATSDASGTSGGQETQYF
J gene: TRBJ2-3; clone size: many; D gene: TRBD2; CDR3 length: 14; V gene: TRBV6-6; CDR3 DNA: TGTGCCAGCAGTTTACTAGCGACAACAGATACGCAGTATTTT; CDR3 protein: CASSLLATTDTQYF
J gene: TRBJ1-6; clone size: many; D gene: -; CDR3 length: 15; V gene: TRBV4-1; CDR3 DNA: TGCGCCAGCAGCCAAGTGGTGGGCAGGAATTCACCCCTCCACTTT; CDR3 protein: CASSQVVGRNSPLHF
J gene: TRBJ1-4; clone size: many; D gene: -; CDR3 length: 14; V gene: TRBV7-9; CDR3 DNA: TGTGCCAGCAGCCTAGGCGGAGACACTGAAAAACTGTTTTTT; CDR3 protein: CASSLGGDTEKLFF
J gene: TRBJ1-5; clone size: many; D gene: -; CDR3 length: 14; V gene: TRBV2; CDR3 DNA: TGTGCCAGCAGGAGGGGCGGTAGCAATCAGCCCCAGCATTTT; CDR3 protein: CASRRGGSNQPQHF